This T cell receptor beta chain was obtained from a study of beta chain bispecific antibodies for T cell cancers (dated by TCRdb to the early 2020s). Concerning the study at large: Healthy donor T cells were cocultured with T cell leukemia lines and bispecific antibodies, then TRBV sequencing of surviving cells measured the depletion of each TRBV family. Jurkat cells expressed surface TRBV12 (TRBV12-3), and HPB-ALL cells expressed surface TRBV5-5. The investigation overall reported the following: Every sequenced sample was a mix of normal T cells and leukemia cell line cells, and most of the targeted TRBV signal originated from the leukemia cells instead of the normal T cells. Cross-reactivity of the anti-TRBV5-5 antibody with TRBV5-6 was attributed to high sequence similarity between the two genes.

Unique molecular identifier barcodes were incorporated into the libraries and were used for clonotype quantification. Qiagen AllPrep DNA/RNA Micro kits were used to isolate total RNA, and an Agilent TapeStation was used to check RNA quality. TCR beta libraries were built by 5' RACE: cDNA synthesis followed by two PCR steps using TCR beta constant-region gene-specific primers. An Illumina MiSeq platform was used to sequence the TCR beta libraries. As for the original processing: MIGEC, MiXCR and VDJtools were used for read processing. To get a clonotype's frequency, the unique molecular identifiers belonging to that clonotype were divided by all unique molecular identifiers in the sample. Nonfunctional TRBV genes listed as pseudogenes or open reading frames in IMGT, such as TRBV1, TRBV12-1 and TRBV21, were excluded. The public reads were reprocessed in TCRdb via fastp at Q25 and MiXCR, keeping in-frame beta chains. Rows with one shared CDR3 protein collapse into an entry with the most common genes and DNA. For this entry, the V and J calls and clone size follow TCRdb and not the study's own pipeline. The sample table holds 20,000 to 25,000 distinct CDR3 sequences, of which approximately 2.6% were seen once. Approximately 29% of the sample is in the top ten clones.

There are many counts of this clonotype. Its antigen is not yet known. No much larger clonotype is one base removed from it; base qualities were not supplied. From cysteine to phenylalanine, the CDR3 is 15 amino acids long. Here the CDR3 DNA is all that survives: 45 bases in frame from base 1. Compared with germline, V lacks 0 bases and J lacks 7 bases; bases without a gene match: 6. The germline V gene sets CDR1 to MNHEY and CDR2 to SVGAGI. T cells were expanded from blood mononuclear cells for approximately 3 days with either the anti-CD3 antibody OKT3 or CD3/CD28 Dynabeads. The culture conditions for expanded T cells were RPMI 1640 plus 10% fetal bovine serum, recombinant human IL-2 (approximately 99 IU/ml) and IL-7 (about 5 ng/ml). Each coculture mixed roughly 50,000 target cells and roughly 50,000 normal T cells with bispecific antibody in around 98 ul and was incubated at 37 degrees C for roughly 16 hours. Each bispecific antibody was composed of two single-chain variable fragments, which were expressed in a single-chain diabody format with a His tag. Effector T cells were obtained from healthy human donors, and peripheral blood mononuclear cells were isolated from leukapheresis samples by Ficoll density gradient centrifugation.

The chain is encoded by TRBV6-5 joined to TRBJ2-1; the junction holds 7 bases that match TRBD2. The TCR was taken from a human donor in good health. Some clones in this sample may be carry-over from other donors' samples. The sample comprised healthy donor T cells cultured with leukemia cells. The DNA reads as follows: TGTGCCAGCAGTTACTCGGGGGAGGGTCCAAATGAGCAGTTCTTC. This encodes CASSYSGEGPNEQFF.